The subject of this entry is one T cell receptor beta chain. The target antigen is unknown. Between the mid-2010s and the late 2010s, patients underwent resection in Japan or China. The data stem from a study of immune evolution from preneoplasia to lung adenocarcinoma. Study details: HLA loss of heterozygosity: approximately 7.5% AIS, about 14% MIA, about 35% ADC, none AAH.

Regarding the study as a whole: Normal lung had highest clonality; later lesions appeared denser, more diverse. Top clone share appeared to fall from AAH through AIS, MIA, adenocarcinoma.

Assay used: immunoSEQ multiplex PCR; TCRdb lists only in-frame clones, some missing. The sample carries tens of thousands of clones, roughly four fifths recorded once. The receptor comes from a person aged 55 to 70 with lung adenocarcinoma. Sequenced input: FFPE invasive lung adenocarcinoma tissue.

The CDR3 is CASSQGGDPTEKLFF. The DNA for the CDR3 is TGCGCCAGCAGCCAAGGGGGGGACCCTACCGAAAAACTGTTTTTT. The chain employs TRBV4-1 and TRBJ1-4; possibly TRBD1 for D (5 bases). This CDR3 spans 15 amino acids. The germline V gene encodes CDR1 MGHRA and CDR2 YSYEKL. The V end was cut by 1 base, the J end by 8 bases, with 14 bases between.